The 15 T cell receptor beta chains below come from one sample, sequenced in a study of cytotoxic CD8 clonotypes in ibrutinib-treated CLL. Method: immunoSEQ multiplex PCR; TCRdb's copy keeps in-frame clones and lacks some. The repertoire holds approximately 130,000 clones, with 84% as singletons. The sequencing here drew on PBMCs, taken after 24 months of ibrutinib treatment. The receptors shown here come from a human donor with chronic lymphocytic leukemia.

This chain links TRBV4-3 with TRBJ2-4; D remains unclear. V was cut by 0 bases and J by 1 base, with 13 bases left in between. The CDR3 runs to 17 residues. Germline V gene lookup returns CDR1 LGHNA and CDR2 YSLEER. CDR3 residues: CASSQDVGVWAKNIQYF. Here the CDR3 DNA reads TGCGCCAGCAGCCAAGATGTTGGGGTGTGGGCCAAAAACATTCAGTACTTC.

In its sample, this clone was seen once. The CDR3 DNA is TGTGCCAGCAGCGTAGAGGGACTAGCGGGAGAGACCCAGTACTTC. Protein product: CASSVEGLAGETQYF. The chain employs TRBV9 and TRBJ2-5, with 12 bases fitting TRBD2. The junction had 1 base not matched to a gene; V was cut back by 0 bases and J by 4 bases. CDR1 is SGDLS, CDR2 YYNGEE, per germline. The CDR3 has 15 amino acids.

This sequence joins TRBV9 and TRBJ2-7, with no clear D. The CDR3 totals 13 residues. Germline V lookup: CDR1 SGDLS, CDR2 YYNGEE. The V gene lost 1 base and the J gene lost 9 bases, with 14 bases spanning the gap. CDR3 sequence (DNA): TGTGCCAGCAGCGTAAAGGTTGGTAGGCGGCAGTACTTC. Its protein product is CASSVKVGRRQYF.

CDR3 bases: TGCGCCAGCAGTGAGGCAGCAGGGGGCGCTTCCTACAATGAGCAGTTCTTC. This translates into CASSEAAGGASYNEQFF. V and J are TRBV10-2 and TRBJ2-1, with 8 bases fitting TRBD1. The V gene end was trimmed by 2 bases and the J gene end by 1 base; junction bases not matched to a gene: 7. There are 17 residues in the CDR3. Germline CDR1 is WSHSY and CDR2 is SAAADI.

J is TRBJ1-4 and V is TRBV6-5; D is possibly TRBD1 (6 bases). CDR3 length equals 16 residues. CDR1 and CDR2 (germline): MNHEY, SVGAGI. The V end lost 2 bases, the J end lost 3 bases, and 13 bases lay between the germline ends. The CDR3 loop reads CASSYRGRQANEKLFF. CDR3 DNA sequence: TGTGCCAGCAGTTACCGGGGTCGACAGGCTAATGAAAAACTGTTTTTT.

The rearrangement uses TRBV6-1 and TRBJ2-2; 9 bases align to TRBD2. Germline-derived CDR1 and CDR2 are MNHNS and SASEGT. The CDR3 runs to 15 residues. V trimming: 6 bases; J trimming: 2 bases; junction bases outside the gene matches: 4. Written as DNA, the CDR3 is TGTGCCAGCAGCAGGACTAGCGTAAACACCGGGGAGCTGTTTTTT. It specifies CASSRTSVNTGELFF.

The chain joins TRBV5-1 to TRBJ2-3, with 14 positions matching TRBD2. V shed 4 bases, J shed 0 bases, and the junction held 7 bases outside the gene matches. The CDR3 spans 18 residues. Germline V gene lookup returns CDR1 SGHRS and CDR2 YFSETQ. Written as DNA, the CDR3 is TGCGCCAGCAGCGCGGGACTAGCGGGGGTGATTAGCACAGATACGCAGTATTTT. Amino acid sequence: CASSAGLAGVISTDTQYF.

CDR3 sequence reads: CASSLQSGSNSYYGYTF. The DNA for the CDR3 is TGTGCCAGCAGCCTCCAGTCAGGATCGAACTCGTACTATGGCTACACCTTC. This rearrangement joins TRBV7-9 to TRBJ1-2; D is unclear. The CDR3 sequence is 17 residues long. Trimming removed 5 bases at V and 3 bases at J, with 22 bases between. Germline loops: CDR1 SEHNR, CDR2 FQNEAQ (reference sequence).

V is TRBV4-2 and J is TRBJ1-6, with 9 bases aligning to TRBD1. Germline assignment: CDR1 LGHNA and CDR2 YNFKEQ. The CDR3 spans 15 residues. V lost 1 base and J lost 7; bases outside the gene matches: 2. The CDR3 protein is CASSQGGQGNSPLHF. The CDR3 DNA is TGTGCCAGCAGCCAAGGGGGACAGGGAAATTCACCCCTCCACTTT.

This clone has a single count. The chain couples TRBV4-1 to TRBJ1-2; D possibly corresponds to TRBD1 (5 bases). Germline V CDR1 and CDR2: MGHRA, YSYEKL. Trimming removed 2 bases at V and 8 bases at J, with 15 bases between. CDR3 size: 14 residues. The CDR3 nucleotides are TGCGCCAGCAGCCAAACGACAGTTTTTGGGGGCTACACCTTC. Its translation is CASSQTTVFGGYTF.

Here the CDR3 reads CASSVQGAKDTQYF. The CDR3 DNA is TGTGCCAGCAGCGTACAGGGGGCTAAAGATACGCAGTATTTT. The V gene is TRBV9, the J gene TRBJ2-3, with TRBD1 matching 8 bases. The CDR3 has 14 residues. Losses at the gene ends were 1 base for V and 5 bases for J; bases not matched to a gene: 3. Germline V gene sequence: CDR1 SGDLS, CDR2 YYNGEE.

The CDR3 nucleotides read TGTGCCAGCAGCTTGCACCGGGGACAGGCCCTTGGAGCCTACGAGCAGTACTTC. It encodes CASSLHRGQALGAYEQYF. The genes are TRBV5-5 and TRBJ2-7; 8 positions match TRBD1. V shed 1 base, J shed 2 bases, and the junction held 14 bases outside the gene matches. The CDR3 is 18 residues long. Looked up from germline, CDR1 is SGHKS and CDR2 is YYEKEE (reference sequence).

This sequence joins TRBV5-6 and TRBJ1-6, with D perhaps matching TRBD1 (5 bases). The CDR3 runs to 16 residues. Germline V lookup: CDR1 SGHDT, CDR2 YYEEEE. The V gene lost 1 base and the J gene lost 10 bases, with 18 bases spanning the gap. The CDR3 here is CASSLRGSPAGSPLHF. CDR3 nucleotide sequence: TGTGCCAGCAGCTTGAGGGGATCACCGGCGGGGTCACCCCTCCACTTT.

This chain connects TRBV7-2 to TRBJ1-2, with 9 bases identical to TRBD1. The CDR3 spans 12 residues. Germline CDR1 and CDR2: SGHTA and FQGNSA. The CDR3 loop reads CGERDRAYGYTF. The CDR3 coding sequence is TGTGGAGAGCGGGACAGGGCATATGGCTACACCTTC.

The chain links TRBV29-1 to TRBJ2-1; D remains ambiguous. The CDR3 loop spans 14 amino acids. V was shortened by 0 bases and J by 6 bases, with 12 bases between the two germline ends. Germline CDR1 reads SQVTM; CDR2 reads ANQGSEA. The CDR3 DNA reads TGCAGCGTTGAAGACCACGTTCTCGGCAATGAGCAGTTCTTC. Its protein is CSVEDHVLGNEQFF.